What follows describes a single T cell receptor beta chain. Looked up from germline, CDR1 is SGHTA and CDR2 is FQGNSA. The CDR3 is made up of 16 amino acids. The V and J ends lost 5 bases and 0 bases respectively, with 17 bases between them. This entry comes from a study of identifying expanded T cells in peripheral blood. Generated by immunoSEQ multiplex PCR, the TCRdb table keeps only in-frame clones and is missing some. The table shows around 85,000 clones, with around 91% occurring only once. V and J are TRBV7-2 and TRBJ2-7; either TRBD1 or TRBD2 may supply D (6 bases each). This TCR was sampled from a person aged 18 to 75 in good health. Sequencing used blood. Written as DNA, the CDR3 is TGTGCCAGCAGCACCCGGGACAAGGGACTCTCCTACGAGCAGTACTTC. Translated, it gives CASSTRDKGLSYEQYF.